The T cell receptor (beta chain) described here comes from a study of control samples from healthy donors and cancer patients. The V and J ends lost 6 bases and 4 bases respectively, with 13 bases between them. This CDR3 contains 12 residues. Germline CDR1 and CDR2: GTSNPN and SVGIG (reference sequence). Using immunoSEQ multiplex PCR, the repertoire was profiled, and TCRdb retains in-frame clones only, with some absent. This sample has about 120,000 clones, with roughly 84% found just once. The sequence was obtained from a man in his forties or fifties in good health. This rearrangement joins TRBV30 to TRBJ2-7, with D unresolved. The sample comprised blood. The CDR3: CACQKGGYEQYF. The CDR3 DNA reads TGTGCCTGTCAAAAGGGTGGATACGAGCAGTACTTC.